This T cell receptor (beta chain) was observed in a study of blood T cell repertoires in COVID-19. Study summary: Specimens from acute and convalescent COVID-19 originated in the United States, Italy and Spain. From T cells, B-cell-depleted T cells, or PBMCs came the material, which was cDNA or gDNA.

Authors' data handling: Amplification with reference gene primers provided the estimates of nucleated cell counts. Using immunoSEQ multiplex PCR, the repertoire was profiled, and TCRdb retains in-frame clones only, with some absent. The V and J calls and the clone size are those of that table, but D and trimming were determined from the DNA. The table lists more than 150,000 clones, about nine tenths of them singletons. Unmatched junction bases numbered 15, after V lost 5 bases and J lost 6 bases. CDR3 length equals 18 residues. Germline CDR1 LGHNA, CDR2 YSLEER. This chain joins TRBV4-3 and TRBJ2-3, with TRBD2 identical over 12 bases. Input material: peripheral blood. The sequence was obtained from a woman in her 70s with acute or convalescent COVID-19. In DNA form, the CDR3 reads TGCGCCAGCAGCTCCTTAAACCTAGCGGGAGGGCCTCTTGATACGCAGTATTTT. Protein: CASSSLNLAGGPLDTQYF.